This record concerns one TCR beta chain sequence. This clone was observed at least ten times. Its recognized antigen is unknown. Base qualities are not at hand, and no much larger clone is one base apart. The protocol used for the library was PCR. Sequencing instrument: Illumina HiSeq 4000. High-throughput sequencing was used to profile the TCR beta-chain CDR3 region of each patient. In the paper's pipeline: Drawing on CDR3 differences between clinicopathological groups, the researchers built a classifier meant to tell apart patients with distant-metastatic papillary thyroid cancer. The Shannon index was used to measure repertoire diversity, and the Morisita-Horn index was used to measure how similar tumor and blood repertoires were. TCRdb trimmed the raw reads at Q25, called clones with MiXCR and kept productive beta chains. None of the V and J calls come from the authors' own analysis; TCRdb made them. The sample records approximately 24,000 clones, about 16% of which are singletons. The ten largest clones add up to approximately 3.6% of the sample.

This sample is part of a study of metastatic and nonmetastatic thyroid tumors (dated by TCRdb to between 2020 and 2021). Regarding the research as a whole: Repertoires were compared across peripheral blood and tumor or nodule tissue samples from malignant and benign thyroid patients.

The investigation overall reported the following: In both blood and tumor samples, TCR beta diversity was reported to be significantly higher in malignant tumors than in benign nodules.

Before undergoing thyroid surgery, none of the patients had been given any kind of treatment. Using T-cell receptor beta sequencing, the researchers looked back retrospectively at clinical samples from patients, gathered between about 2011 and 2019. Sequences were obtained from blood. This sequence was found in a female donor with papillary thyroid cancer or a benign thyroid nodule (not recorded which). Some clones in this sample may be carry-over from other donors' samples.

Here the CDR3 is given as CASSPRGTSGSNSYEQYF. The DNA sequence reads TGTGCCAGCAGCCCCAGGGGGACTAGCGGGAGTAACTCCTACGAGCAGTACTTC. The rearrangement combines TRBV9 with TRBJ2-7; a stretch of 14 junction bases matches TRBD2. From the germline V gene, CDR1 is SGDLS and CDR2 is YYNGEE. For this chain, trimming is 4 bases at the V end and 0 bases at the J end, and the number of junction bases without a gene match is 9. The CDR3, from cysteine to phenylalanine, totals 18 residues. Just CDR3 DNA is preserved here, 54 bases in frame from base 1. Full variable domain (CDR3 extended with the reference TRBV9 and TRBJ2-7 proteins): DSGVTQTPKHLITATGQRVTLRCSPRSGDLSVYWYQQSLDQGLQFLIQYYNGEERAKGNILERFSAQQFPDLHSELNLSSLELGDSALYFCASSPRGTSGSNSYEQYFGPGTRLTVT.